This paragraph reports one T cell receptor beta chain. Its specific antigen is unknown. The cohort comprised around 690 healthy bone marrow donors. At the time of sampling, every cohort member was nominally healthy, though immune exposures that went unrecorded were likely present. The donor tested CMV seropositive and was one of the 289 seropositive cohort members. Every donor gave a peripheral blood sample, and the peripheral blood mononuclear cells from that sample were used for TCR beta sequencing. Genomic DNA was extracted from the blood cell samples with the Qiagen DNeasy Blood Extraction Kit. The trim is 1 base for V and 0 bases for J, with a gap of 4 bases between the germline ends. CDR1 and CDR2 were assigned from the germline V gene as SGHRS and YFSETQ. The CDR3 contains 14 residues, cysteine and phenylalanine counted. Of all the DNA, just the CDR3 is kept, 42 bases in frame from base 1. The data were obtained in a study of cytomegalovirus exposure and HLA in healthy donors (dated by TCRdb to 2017 to 2019). Concerning the study at large: According to an earlier analysis of 450 to 650 of the donors, about 190 million T cells yielded roughly 110 million unique TCR beta sequences and 276 Gb of sequence data. Among about 410 genotyped donors of the cohort, an average of around 250,000 unique TCR beta nucleotide sequences was sequenced per donor, of which about 19% were non-productive. Four or five DR-DQ haplotypes were handled as single units for association and clustering because linkage in the cohort was strong. Both class I and class II loci were covered by HLA typing, at four-digit resolution. The aim of the study was to test whether cataloging public T cell receptors could identify signatures of past pathogen exposure. The study profiled the T cell repertoires of about 720 subjects by immunosequencing and related them to cytomegalovirus serostatus. All discovery cohort repertoires had been generated using a single sequencing platform. Approximately 300 gigabases of sequencing data and roughly 81 million unique TCR sequences made up an early release that covered about 640 HLA-typed donors. Along with the roughly 670-subject first cohort, a separate validation cohort of some 130 different subjects was used. A later analysis re-analyzed previously published TCR beta repertoires from about 600 donors and added high-resolution HLA genotyping to study TCR occurrence patterns. To decide whether each TCR beta V gene segment behaved as functional or pseudogenic, an earlier analysis of fewer than 750 of the donors relied on high-throughput TCR beta sequencing. The later analysis used no new phenotypic data to find candidate immune exposures, relying instead on TCR beta sequences and their occurrence across donors. Alongside the repertoire data, information on donor age, sex, ethnicity and CMV serostatus was compiled. High-throughput TCR immunosequencing, statistical association of individual TCRs with disease status, and machine learning were combined to predict cytomegalovirus infection status. Of the 300 to 500 genotyped donors, 65% to 90% were placed in the genetic ancestry cluster associated with self-reported Caucasian donors. The number of typed donors differed by locus: 629-630 for A, B, C, DRB1 and DQB1; 500 to 550 for DQA1; approximately 610 for DPA1; and some 470 for DPB1. A later genetic analysis took genome-wide SNP genotypes for about 65% of the 666 donors and used that subset as a discovery cohort.

Broader findings and caveats from the paper: The study listed 164 TCR beta chains as associated with cytomegalovirus. In this cohort, only TCR beta chains were sequenced, and detectable features were limited by the absence of alpha or paired-chain data. According to a later analysis, parvovirus B19, influenza, CMV and Epstein-Barr virus appeared linked to several top co-occurrence clusters. A further reported finding was that TCR beta sequences accurately predicted the HLA-A and HLA-B alleles for most subjects in the first cohort. Because HLA typing was unavailable for some donors at each locus, only the typed subset was used in association tests. In an earlier analysis of under 600 of the donors, most TCR beta V segments were observed in productive rearrangements about 87% or about 30% of the time, broadly matching IMGT annotations. It was suggested by the authors that the approach could potentially be generalized to other disease states and immunological phenotypes. According to a later analysis, most CMV-associated TCR beta chains appeared to be HLA-restricted, and the HLA associations seemed to be driven largely by CMV exposure. A few of the identified cytomegalovirus-associated TCR beta chains were confirmed in vitro to be specific for cytomegalovirus antigens. In a later genetic analysis, fewer N-insertions in productive TCRs were reported among donors in an Asian-associated ancestry cluster than the roughly 700-donor mean. In both the original and validation cohorts, the classifier was reported to diagnose cytomegalovirus status with high specificity and sensitivity. An association between a missense DCLRE1C variant and V-gene and J-gene trimming of TCR beta chains was found in a later genetic analysis and replicated in an independent cohort. Most TCR sequences were observed very rarely across donors, whereas some public TCRs were present in many individuals. A cluster of highly shared sequence variants was judged likely to be a technical artifact of the sequencing pipeline. CMV serostatus was the only immune exposure information available for the cohort. Because the 87-base-pair reads could not distinguish some IMGT-functional V segments, including TRBV6-2 and TRBV6-3, those segments were excluded. Sequencing depth was assumed to be roughly uniform across donors in the presence/absence analyses, though that assumption may not hold. In a later analysis, around 17,000 TCR beta sequences were associated with specific HLA alleles at a false discovery rate of 0.05. Strong co-occurrence of HLA alleles, especially DR and DQ, made assigning TCR associations to individual alleles difficult. In a later analysis, HLA-associated TCR beta chains showed more clonal expansion and lower generation probabilities than non-associated chains that were equally common. A later analysis found that TCR association rates varied across HLA loci, with DRB1 alleles showing the most associated TCRs and HLA-C alleles the fewest. Because counts were too low, about 18 rarely observed V segments, including chromosome 9 orphons, were excluded from the earlier analysis of around 590 of the donors. Linkage disequilibrium might explain the correlated functional status among segregating V segments, but an unknown experimental factor could not be ruled out.

The method was the immunoSEQ multiplex PCR assay. For the multiplex PCR, a mixture combining 60 forward primers for TCR Vbeta segments and 13 reverse primers for TCR Jbeta segments was used. The CDR3 region of rearranged TCR beta genes was amplified from genomic DNA with a multiplex PCR assay. Amplified TCR beta libraries were sequenced as 87-base-pair reads on the Illumina HiSeq System. In the source study's methods: A later analysis counted about 80 million unique TCR beta chains across the 550 to 800 repertoires, and around 9.9 million of these chains were shared by at least two donors. Raw reads were error-corrected and collapsed into unique sequences with a nearest-neighbor algorithm that merged closely related sequences to remove PCR and sequencing errors. To assign V, D and J gene segments, CDR3 sequences were aligned to IMGT reference sequences. For a sequence to be retained, at least a six-nucleotide match to both a V gene segment and a J gene segment was required. A rearrangement was called productive if the CDR3 had no stop codons and remained in frame with V and J, and every other rearrangement was called non-productive. Following IMGT convention, CDR3 was defined as the stretch from the second conserved V-encoded cysteine up to the conserved J-encoded phenylalanine. The earlier analysis of 500 to 750 of the donors excluded any sequence lacking an unambiguous match to a single V gene segment. In an earlier analysis of roughly 600 of the donors, a V segment was called functional when productive rearrangements were above 56.7%, and segregating when the standard deviation between donors exceeded 5%. A statistical classification framework was built for diagnosing cytomegalovirus status from the catalog of TCR beta chain sequences. In a later analysis, V and J genes were assigned by comparing TCR nucleotide sequences against IMGT/GENE-DB human TR gene sequences. Using the TCRdist pipeline, a later analysis assigned CDR3 sequences along with most-parsimonious VDJ recombination scenarios. In a later analysis, each TCR beta chain was defined by its CDR3 amino acid sequence together with its V-gene family, and reads without a unique V-gene family were excluded. To address suspected cross-contamination and a sequencing artifact, a later analysis removed 592 highly shared, low-generation-probability nucleotide sequences. For each public chain, a later analysis derived a clonal expansion index from normalized ranks of inferred template counts within each repertoire. A later analysis computed generation probabilities with a VDJ recombination model fitted to out-of-frame rearrangements, and checked the results against IGoR. In a later analysis, hypergeometric tests were used to score TCR-TCR, TCR-HLA and TCR-CMV co-occurrence, with a repertoire-size bias correction applied to TCR pairs. A later analysis estimated false discovery rates by permuting HLA or CMV assignments 20 times. A later analysis grouped co-occurring TCRs with DBSCAN, adding TCRdist sequence similarity when clustering within HLA-allele-positive subsets. Repertoires with fewer than 30,000 or more than 120,000 public chains, plus five repertoires with anomalous nucleotide sharing, were excluded from co-occurrence clustering. Entries here come from immuneACCESS through TCRdb and include only in-frame sequences with V and J called. Some clones fail to appear in such tables; in the studies checked, an unresolved V gene covers under half of the shortfall, and the cause of the remainder is unknown. V, J and clone size were drawn from that table, and D and trimming were deduced from the DNA. The table held for this sample gives 70,000 to 100,000 clones. The ten largest clones add up to less than 7% of the sample.

This clonotype was sampled from a girl between 5 and 17 years old in good health and CMV-seropositive. Recombination linked TRBV5-1 to TRBJ1-4, with no D gene named confidently. Sequencing used PBMCs. The encoded CDR3 is CASSLTATNEKLFF. The DNA reads as follows: TGCGCCAGCAGCTTGACTGCAACTAATGAAAAACTGTTTTTT. Where the CDR3 stops, the reference TRBV5-1 and TRBJ1-4 genes take over; the full variable domain is KAGVTQTPRYLIKTRGQQVTLSCSPISGHRSVSWYQQTPGQGLQFLFEYFSETQRNKGNFPGRFSGRQFSNSRSEMNVSTLELGDSALYLCASSLTATNEKLFFGSGTQLSVL.